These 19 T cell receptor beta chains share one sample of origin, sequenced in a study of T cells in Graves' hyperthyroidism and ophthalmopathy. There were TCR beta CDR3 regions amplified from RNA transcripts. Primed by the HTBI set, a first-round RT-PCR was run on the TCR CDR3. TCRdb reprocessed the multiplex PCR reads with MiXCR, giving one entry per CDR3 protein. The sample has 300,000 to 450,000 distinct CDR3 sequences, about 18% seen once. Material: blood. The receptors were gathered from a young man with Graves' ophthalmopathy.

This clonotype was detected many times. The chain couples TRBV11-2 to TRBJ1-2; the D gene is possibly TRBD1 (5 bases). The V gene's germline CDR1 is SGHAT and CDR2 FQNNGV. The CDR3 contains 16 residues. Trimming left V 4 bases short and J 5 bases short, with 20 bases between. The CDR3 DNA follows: TGTGCCAGCAGCTCCAAGTCACAGGACCCACCATATGGCTACACCTTC. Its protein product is CASSSKSQDPPYGYTF.

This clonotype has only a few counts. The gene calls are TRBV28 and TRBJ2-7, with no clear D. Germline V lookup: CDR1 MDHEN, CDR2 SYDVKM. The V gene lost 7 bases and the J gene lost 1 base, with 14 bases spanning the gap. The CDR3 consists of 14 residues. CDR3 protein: CASNTALGSYEQYF. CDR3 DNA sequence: TGTGCCAGCAATACGGCGCTCGGATCCTACGAGCAGTACTTC. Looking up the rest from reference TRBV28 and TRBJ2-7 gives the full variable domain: DVKVTQSSRYLVKRTGEKVFLECVQDMDHENMFWYRQDPGLGLRLIYFSYDVKMKEKGDIPEGYSVSREKKERFSLILESASTNQTSMYLCASNTALGSYEQYFGPGTRLTVT.

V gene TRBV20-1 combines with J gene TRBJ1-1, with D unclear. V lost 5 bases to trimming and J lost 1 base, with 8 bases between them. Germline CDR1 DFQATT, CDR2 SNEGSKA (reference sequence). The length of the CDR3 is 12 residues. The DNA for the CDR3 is TGCAGTGCTCTCCGGGGGAACACTGAAGCTTTCTTT. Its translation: CSALRGNTEAFF.

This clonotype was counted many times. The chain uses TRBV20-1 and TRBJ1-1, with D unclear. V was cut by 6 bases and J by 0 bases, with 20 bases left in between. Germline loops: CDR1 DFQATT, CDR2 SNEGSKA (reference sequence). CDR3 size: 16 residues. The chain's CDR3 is CSALTVEALMNTEAFF. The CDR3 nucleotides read TGCAGTGCCCTAACCGTGGAGGCCCTAATGAACACTGAAGCTTTCTTT.

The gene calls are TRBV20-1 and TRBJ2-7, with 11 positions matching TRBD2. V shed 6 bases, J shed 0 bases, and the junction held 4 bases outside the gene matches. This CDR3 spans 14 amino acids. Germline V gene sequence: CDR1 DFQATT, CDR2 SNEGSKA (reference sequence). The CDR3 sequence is CSASSGGISYEQYF. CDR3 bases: TGCAGTGCCTCTAGCGGGGGGATCTCCTACGAGCAGTACTTC.

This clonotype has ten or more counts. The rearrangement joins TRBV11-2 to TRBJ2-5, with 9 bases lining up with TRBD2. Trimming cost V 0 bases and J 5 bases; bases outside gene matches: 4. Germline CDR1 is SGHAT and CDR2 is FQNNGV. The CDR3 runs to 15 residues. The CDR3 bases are TGTGCCAGCAGCTTAGAGCTAGCGGGGTGGGAGACCCAGTACTTC. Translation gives CASSLELAGWETQYF.

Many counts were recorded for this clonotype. As DNA, the CDR3 is TGTGCCAGCAGTGAAGAGGCGGGGGGATCCGGGGAGCTGTTTTTT. Translating it yields CASSEEAGGSGELFF. The gene calls are TRBV6-1 and TRBJ2-2; 8 nucleotides agree with TRBD2. The germline CDR1 and CDR2 sequences are MNHNS and SASEGT. The CDR3 is 15 residues long. J was trimmed by 6 bases and V by 1 base; bases with no gene match: 4.

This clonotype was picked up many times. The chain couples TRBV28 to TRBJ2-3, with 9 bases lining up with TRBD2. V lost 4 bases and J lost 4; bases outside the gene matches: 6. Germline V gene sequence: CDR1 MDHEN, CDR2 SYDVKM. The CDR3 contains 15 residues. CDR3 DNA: TGTGCCAGCAGTTCCGCGGGGGGGGTCTCAGATACGCAGTATTTT. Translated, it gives CASSSAGGVSDTQYF.

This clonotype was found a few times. CDR3 in amino acids: CAIKQEVDSYNEQFF. DNA of the CDR3: TGTGCCATCAAGCAAGAGGTTGACTCCTACAATGAGCAGTTCTTC. The chain recombines TRBV10-3 with TRBJ2-1, with D uncertain. CDR1 and CDR2 (germline): ENHRY, SYGVKD. The V and J ends lost 7 bases and 0 bases respectively, with 13 bases between them. The CDR3 loop spans 15 amino acids.

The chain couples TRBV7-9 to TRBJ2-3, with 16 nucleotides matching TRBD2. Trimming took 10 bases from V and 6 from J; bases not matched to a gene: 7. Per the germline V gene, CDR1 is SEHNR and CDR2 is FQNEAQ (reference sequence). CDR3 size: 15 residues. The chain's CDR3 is CATGTSGGGIDTQYF. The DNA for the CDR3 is TGTGCCACTGGGACTAGCGGGGGGGGAATCGATACGCAGTATTTT.

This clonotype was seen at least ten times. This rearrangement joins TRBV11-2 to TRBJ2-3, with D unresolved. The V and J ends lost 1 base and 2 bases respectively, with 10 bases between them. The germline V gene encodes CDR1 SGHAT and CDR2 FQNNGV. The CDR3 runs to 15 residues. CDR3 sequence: CASSLGTTATDTQYF. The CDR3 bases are TGTGCCAGCAGCTTAGGGACCACGGCCACAGATACGCAGTATTTT.

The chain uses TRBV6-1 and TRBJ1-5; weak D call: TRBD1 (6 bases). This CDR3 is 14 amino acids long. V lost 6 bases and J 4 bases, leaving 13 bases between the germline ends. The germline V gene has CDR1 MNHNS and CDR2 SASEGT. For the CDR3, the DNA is TGTGCCAGCAGCGACCGGACAGAGAATCAGCCCCAGCATTTT. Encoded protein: CASSDRTENQPQHF.

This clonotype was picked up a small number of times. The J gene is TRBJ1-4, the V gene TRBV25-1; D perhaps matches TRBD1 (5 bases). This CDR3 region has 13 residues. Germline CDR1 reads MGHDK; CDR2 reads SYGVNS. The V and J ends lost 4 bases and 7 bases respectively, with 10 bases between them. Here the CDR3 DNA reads TGTGCCAGCAGTGGGCAGGGTTTTGAAAAACTGTTTTTT. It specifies CASSGQGFEKLFF.

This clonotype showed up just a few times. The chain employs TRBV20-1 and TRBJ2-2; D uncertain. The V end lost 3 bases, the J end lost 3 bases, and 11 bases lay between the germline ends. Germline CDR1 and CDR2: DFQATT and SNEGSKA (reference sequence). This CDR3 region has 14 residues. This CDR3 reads CSARIPQYTGELFF. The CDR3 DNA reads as TGCAGTGCTAGGATCCCACAGTACACCGGGGAGCTGTTTTTT.

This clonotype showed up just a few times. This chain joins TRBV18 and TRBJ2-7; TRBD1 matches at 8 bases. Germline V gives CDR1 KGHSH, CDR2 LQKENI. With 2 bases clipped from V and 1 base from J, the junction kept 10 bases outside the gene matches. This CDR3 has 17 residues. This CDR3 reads CASSPSVDRALSYEQYF. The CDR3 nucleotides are TGTGCCAGCTCACCAAGTGTGGACAGGGCCTTATCCTACGAGCAGTACTTC.

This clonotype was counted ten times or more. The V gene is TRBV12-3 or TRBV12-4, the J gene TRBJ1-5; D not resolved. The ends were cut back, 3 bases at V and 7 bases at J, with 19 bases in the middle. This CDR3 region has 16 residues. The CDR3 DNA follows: TGTGCCAGCAGTTTGGGGTTGGCGGGGTCGGGCCAGCCCCAGCATTTT. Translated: CASSLGLAGSGQPQHF.

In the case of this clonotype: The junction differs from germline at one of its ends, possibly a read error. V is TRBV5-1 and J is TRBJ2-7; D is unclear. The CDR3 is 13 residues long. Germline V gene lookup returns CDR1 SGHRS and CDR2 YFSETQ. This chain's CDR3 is CASSPDTTYEQCF. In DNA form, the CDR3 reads TGCGCCAGCAGCCCTGACACCACCTACGAGCAGTGCTTC.

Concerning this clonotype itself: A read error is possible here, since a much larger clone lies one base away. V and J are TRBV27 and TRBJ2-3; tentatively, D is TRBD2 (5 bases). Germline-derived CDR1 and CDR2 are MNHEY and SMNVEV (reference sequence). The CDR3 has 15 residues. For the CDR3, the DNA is TGTGCCAGCAGCCCAACTAGGGTAGCCACAGATACGCGGTATTTT. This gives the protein CASSPTRVATDTRYF.

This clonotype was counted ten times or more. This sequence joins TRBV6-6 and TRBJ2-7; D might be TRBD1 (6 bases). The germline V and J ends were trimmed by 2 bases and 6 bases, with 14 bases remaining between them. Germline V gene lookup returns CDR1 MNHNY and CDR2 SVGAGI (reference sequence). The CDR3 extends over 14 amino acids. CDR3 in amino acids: CASSYGTTQSEQYF. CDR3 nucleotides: TGTGCCAGCAGTTACGGGACAACCCAATCCGAGCAGTACTTC.